This TCR beta chain came from a study of blood T cell repertoires in COVID-19. Study in general: Samples representing acute and convalescent COVID-19 were sourced from the United States, Italy and Spain.

Recruited during active infection, patients (from Seattle) were subsequently followed longitudinally. There are 15 residues in the CDR3. Germline CDR1 and CDR2: SQVTM and ANQGSEA. V lost 4 bases and J lost 2, with 16 bases in between. The authors' processing: Reference gene primer amplification gave estimated nucleated cell counts. The table came from immunoSEQ multiplex PCR; TCRdb's copy has only in-frame clones and leaves some out. Clonal size and the V and J genes are those of that table, whereas D and trimming came from the DNA. The table has about 250,000 clones, about 85% seen once. The V and J genes are TRBV29-1 and TRBJ2-3; weak D call: TRBD2 (5 bases). The sample comprised peripheral blood. This TCR came from a human donor with COVID-19, enrolled during active disease. The donor label of this sample is uncertain. CDR3 loop: CSVGGGSRNTDTQYF. Written as DNA, the CDR3 is TGCAGCGTTGGTGGTGGGAGTAGAAACACAGATACGCAGTATTTT.